One T cell receptor (beta chain) is described in this entry. Original processing notes: By means of reference gene primer amplification, nucleated cell counts were estimated. Method: immunoSEQ multiplex PCR; TCRdb's copy keeps in-frame clones and lacks some. V, J and clone size are taken as reported in that table, and D and trimming were inferred from the DNA itself. The sample shows 150,000 to 200,000 clones, 86% of them seen only once. This sample stems from a study of blood T cell repertoires in COVID-19. Study-level background: The United States, Italy and Spain were the sources of the acute and convalescent COVID-19 samples. From T cells, B-cell-depleted T cells, or PBMCs came the material, which was cDNA or gDNA.

Looked up from germline, CDR1 is MNHNS and CDR2 is SASEGT. With 0 bases removed from V and 4 bases from J, the gap between germline ends came to 16 bases. The CDR3 consists of 17 residues. This TCR came from a man aged 18-30 years with acute or convalescent COVID-19. The gene calls are TRBV6-1 and TRBJ1-3; no definite D call. Sequencing input: peripheral blood. DNA for the CDR3: TGTGCCAGCAGTGAAGCCGGTTACGGGTTTAAGGGAAACACCATATATTTT. The encoded protein is CASSEAGYGFKGNTIYF.